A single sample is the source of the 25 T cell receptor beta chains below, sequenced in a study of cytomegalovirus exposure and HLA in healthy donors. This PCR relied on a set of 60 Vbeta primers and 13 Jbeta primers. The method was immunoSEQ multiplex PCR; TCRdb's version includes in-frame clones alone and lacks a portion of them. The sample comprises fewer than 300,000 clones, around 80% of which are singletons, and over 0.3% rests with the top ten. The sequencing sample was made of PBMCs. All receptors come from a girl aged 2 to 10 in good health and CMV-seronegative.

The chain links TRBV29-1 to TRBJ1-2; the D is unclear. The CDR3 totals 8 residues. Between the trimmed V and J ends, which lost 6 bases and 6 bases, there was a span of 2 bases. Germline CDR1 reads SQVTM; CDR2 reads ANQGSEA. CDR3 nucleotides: TGCAGCGTCGATGGCTACACCTTC. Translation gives CSVDGYTF.

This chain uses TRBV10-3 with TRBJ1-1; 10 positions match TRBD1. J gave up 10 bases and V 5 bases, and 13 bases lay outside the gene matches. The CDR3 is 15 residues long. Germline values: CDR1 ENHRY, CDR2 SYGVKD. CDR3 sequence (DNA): TGTGCCATCAGTCCCCGACAGGGGGCTTCTGGTGGAGCTTTCTTT. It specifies CAISPRQGASGGAFF.

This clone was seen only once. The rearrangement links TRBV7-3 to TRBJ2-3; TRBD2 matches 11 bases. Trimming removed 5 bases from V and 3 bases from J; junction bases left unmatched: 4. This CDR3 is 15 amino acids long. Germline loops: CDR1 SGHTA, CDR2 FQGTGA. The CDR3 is CASSVLAGETDTQYF. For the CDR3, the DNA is TGTGCCAGCAGCGTACTAGCGGGAGAAACAGATACGCAGTATTTT.

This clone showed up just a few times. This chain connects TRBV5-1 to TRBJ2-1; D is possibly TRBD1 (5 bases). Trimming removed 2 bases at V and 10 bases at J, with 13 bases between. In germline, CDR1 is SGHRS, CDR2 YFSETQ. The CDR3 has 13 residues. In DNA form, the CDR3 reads TGCGCCAGCAGCTTTTTAGGGGCTGAAGAGCAGTTCTTC. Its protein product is CASSFLGAEEQFF.

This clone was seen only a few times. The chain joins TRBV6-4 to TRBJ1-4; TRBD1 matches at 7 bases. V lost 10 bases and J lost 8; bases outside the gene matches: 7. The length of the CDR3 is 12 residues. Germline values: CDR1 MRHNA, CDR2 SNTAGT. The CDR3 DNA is TGTGCCACCCTCAGGGGGAGGGAAAAACTGTTTTTT. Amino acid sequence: CATLRGREKLFF.

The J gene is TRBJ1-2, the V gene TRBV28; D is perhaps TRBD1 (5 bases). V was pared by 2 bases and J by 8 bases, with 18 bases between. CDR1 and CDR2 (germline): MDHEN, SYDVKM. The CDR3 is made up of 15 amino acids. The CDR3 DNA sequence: TGTGCCAGCAGTTTAGGTGGGGCCCGGTCGAGAGGCTACACCTTC. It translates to CASSLGGARSRGYTF.

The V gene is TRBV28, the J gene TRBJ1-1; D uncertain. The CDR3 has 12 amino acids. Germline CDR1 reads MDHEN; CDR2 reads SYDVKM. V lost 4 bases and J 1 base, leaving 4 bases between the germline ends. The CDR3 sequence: CASSSQNTEAFF. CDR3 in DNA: TGTGCCAGCAGTTCACAGAACACTGAAGCTTTCTTT.

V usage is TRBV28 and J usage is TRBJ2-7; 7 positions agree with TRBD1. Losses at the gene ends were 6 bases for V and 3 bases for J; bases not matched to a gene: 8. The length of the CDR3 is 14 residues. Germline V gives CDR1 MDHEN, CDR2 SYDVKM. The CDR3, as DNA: TGTGCCAGCAGCCACGAGACAGGGAACTACGAGCAGTACTTC. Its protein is CASSHETGNYEQYF. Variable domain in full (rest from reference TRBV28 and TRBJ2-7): DVKVTQSSRYLVKRTGEKVFLECVQDMDHENMFWYRQDPGLGLRLIYFSYDVKMKEKGDIPEGYSVSREKKERFSLILESASTNQTSMYLCASSHETGNYEQYFGPGTRLTVT.

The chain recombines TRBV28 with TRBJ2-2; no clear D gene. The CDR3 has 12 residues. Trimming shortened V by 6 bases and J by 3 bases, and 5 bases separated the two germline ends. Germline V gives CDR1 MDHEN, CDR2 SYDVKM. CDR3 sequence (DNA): TGTGCCAGCAGCCGGGACACCGGGGAGCTGTTTTTT. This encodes CASSRDTGELFF.

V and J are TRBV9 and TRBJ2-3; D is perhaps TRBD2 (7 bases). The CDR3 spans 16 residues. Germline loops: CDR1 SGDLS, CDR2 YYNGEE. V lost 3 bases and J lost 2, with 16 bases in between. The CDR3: CASSAAGGRVTDTQYF. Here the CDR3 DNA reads TGTGCCAGCAGCGCGGCCGGGGGGCGGGTCACAGATACGCAGTATTTT.

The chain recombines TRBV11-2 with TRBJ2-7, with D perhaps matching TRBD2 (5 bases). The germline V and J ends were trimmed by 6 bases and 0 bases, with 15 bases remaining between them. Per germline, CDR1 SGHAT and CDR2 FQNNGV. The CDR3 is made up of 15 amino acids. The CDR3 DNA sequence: TGTGCCAGCAGTGAGGAGGCCGCAGACTCCTACGAGCAGTACTTC. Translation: CASSEEAADSYEQYF. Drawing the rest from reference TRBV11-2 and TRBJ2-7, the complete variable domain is EAGVAQSPRYKIIEKRQSVAFWCNPISGHATLYWYQQILGQGPKLLIQFQNNGVVDDSQLPKDRFSAERLKGVDSTLKIQPAKLEDSAVYLCASSEEAADSYEQYFGPGTRLTVT.

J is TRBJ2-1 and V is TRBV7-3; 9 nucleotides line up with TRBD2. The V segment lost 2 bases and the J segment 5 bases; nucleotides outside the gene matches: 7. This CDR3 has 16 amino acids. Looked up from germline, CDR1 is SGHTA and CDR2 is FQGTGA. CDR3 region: CASSLRAGGPNNEQFF. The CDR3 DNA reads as TGTGCCAGCAGCTTACGCGCGGGAGGGCCAAACAATGAGCAGTTCTTC.

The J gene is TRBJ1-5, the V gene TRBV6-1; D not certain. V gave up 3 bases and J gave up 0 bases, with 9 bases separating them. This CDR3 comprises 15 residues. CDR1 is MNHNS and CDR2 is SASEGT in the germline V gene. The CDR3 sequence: CASSDGPYSNQPQHF. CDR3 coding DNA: TGTGCCAGCAGTGATGGGCCCTATAGCAATCAGCCCCAGCATTTT.

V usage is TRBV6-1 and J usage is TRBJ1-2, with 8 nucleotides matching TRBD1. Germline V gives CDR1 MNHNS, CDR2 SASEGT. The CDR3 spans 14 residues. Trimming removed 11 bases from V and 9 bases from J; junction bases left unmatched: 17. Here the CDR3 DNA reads TGTGCCTCACAGACCCAGGGGGCGGGTGCCAGCTACACCTTC. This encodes CASQTQGAGASYTF.

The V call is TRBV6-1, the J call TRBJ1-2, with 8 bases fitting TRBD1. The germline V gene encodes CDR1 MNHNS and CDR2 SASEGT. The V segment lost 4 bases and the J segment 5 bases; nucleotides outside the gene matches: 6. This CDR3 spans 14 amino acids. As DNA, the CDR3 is TGTGCCAGCAGTGGAGACAGGGGTGCTTATGGCTACACCTTC. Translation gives CASSGDRGAYGYTF.

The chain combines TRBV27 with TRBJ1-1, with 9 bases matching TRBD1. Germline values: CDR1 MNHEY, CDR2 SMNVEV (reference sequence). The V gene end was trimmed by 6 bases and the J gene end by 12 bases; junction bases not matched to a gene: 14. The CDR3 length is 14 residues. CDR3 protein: CASRNSGTGIESFF. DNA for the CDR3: TGTGCCAGCAGGAACTCCGGGACAGGGATTGAGTCTTTCTTT.

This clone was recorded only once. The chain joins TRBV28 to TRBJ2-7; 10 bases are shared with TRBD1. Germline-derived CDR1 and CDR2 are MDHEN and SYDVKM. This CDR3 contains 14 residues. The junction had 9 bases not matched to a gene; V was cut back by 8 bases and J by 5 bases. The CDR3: CASGGLGTGDEQYF. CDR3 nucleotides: TGTGCCAGCGGTGGGTTAGGGACAGGGGACGAGCAGTACTTC.

CDR3 bases: TGTGCCAGCAGTTACTCGCCCGACGGGTCCCTCCACTTT. Translated, it gives CASSYSPDGSLHF. The rearrangement joins TRBV6-5 to TRBJ1-6; D call uncertain. Trimming took off 0 bases at V and 14 bases at J, with 11 bases between the two ends. The CDR3 extends over 13 amino acids. Germline CDR1 MNHEY, CDR2 SVGAGI.

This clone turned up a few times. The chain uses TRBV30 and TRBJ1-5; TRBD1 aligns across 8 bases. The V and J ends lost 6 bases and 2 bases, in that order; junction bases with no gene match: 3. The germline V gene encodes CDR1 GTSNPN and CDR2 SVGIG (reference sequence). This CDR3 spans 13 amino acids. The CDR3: CACAQGGNQPQHF. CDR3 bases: TGTGCCTGCGCACAGGGGGGCAATCAGCCCCAGCATTTT.

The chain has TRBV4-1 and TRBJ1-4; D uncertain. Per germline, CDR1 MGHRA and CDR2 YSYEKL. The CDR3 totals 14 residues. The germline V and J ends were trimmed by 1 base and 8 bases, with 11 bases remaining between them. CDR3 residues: CASSQGGAGEKLFF. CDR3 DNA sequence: TGCGCCAGCAGCCAAGGAGGTGCGGGAGAAAAACTGTTTTTT.

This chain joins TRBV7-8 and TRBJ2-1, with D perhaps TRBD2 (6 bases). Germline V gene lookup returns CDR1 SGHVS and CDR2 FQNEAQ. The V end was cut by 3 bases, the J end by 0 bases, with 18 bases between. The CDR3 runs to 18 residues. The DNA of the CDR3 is TGTGCCAGCAGCTTGTACCTTACTGCGGGGTACTCCTACAATGAGCAGTTCTTC. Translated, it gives CASSLYLTAGYSYNEQFF.

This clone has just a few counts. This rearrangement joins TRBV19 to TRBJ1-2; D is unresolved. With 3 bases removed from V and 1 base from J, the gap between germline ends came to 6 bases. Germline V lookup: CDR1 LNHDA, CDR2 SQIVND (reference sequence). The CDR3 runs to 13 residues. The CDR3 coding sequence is TGTGCCAGTAGTATGGCCCTTAACTATGGCTACACCTTC. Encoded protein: CASSMALNYGYTF. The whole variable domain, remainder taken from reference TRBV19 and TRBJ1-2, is DGGITQSPKYLFRKEGQNVTLSCEQNLNHDAMYWYRQDPGQGLRLIYYSQIVNDFQKGDIAEGYSVSREKKESFPLTVTSAQKNPTAFYLCASSMALNYGYTFGSGTRLTVV.

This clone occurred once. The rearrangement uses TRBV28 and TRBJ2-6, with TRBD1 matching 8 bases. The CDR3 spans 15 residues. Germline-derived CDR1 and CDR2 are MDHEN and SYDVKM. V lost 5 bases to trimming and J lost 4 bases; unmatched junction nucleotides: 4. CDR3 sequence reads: CASSGQGSGANVLTF. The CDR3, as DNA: TGTGCCAGCAGTGGACAGGGTTCGGGGGCCAACGTCCTGACTTTC.

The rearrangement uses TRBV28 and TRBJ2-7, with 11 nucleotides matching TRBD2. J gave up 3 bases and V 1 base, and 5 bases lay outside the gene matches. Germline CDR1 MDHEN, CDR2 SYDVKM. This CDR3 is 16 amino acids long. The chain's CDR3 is CASSLSGTSGLYEQYF. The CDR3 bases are TGTGCCAGCAGTTTATCAGGGACTAGCGGCCTCTACGAGCAGTACTTC.

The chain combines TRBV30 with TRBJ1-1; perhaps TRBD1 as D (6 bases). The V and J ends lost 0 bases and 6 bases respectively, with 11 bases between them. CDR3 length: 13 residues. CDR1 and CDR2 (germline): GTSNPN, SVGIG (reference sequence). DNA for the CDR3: TGTGCCTGGAGTGTACAGGGCGGCGCTGAAGCTTTCTTT. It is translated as CAWSVQGGAEAFF.